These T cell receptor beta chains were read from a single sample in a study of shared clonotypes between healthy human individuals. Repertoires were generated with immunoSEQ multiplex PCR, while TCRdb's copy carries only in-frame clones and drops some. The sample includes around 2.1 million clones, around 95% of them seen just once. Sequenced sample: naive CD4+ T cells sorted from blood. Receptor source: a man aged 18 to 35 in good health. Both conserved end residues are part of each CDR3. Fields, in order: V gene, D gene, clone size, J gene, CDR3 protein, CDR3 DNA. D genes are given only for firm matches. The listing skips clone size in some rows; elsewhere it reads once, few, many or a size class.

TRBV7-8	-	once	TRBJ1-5	CASSPLGGGRGPQHF	TGTGCCAGCAGCCCCCTGGGTGGGGGAAGGGGGCCCCAGCATTTT
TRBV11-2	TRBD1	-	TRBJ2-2	CASSLDPTGAGELFF	TGTGCCAGCAGCTTAGACCCAACAGGGGCCGGGGAGCTGTTTTTT
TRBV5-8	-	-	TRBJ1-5	CASSLGGTYYSNQPQHF	TGTGCCAGCAGCTTAGGCGGGACATATTATAGCAATCAGCCCCAGCATTTT
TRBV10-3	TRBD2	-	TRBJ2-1	CAISESSSGGNEQFF	TGTGCCATCAGTGAGTCGTCTAGCGGGGGTAATGAGCAGTTCTTC
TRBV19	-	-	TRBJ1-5	CASSIGGVGNQPQHF	TGTGCCAGTAGCATAGGGGGAGTGGGCAATCAGCCCCAGCATTTT
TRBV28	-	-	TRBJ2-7	CASSNGGASYEQYF	TGTGCCAGCAGTAATGGGGGGGCCTCCTACGAGCAGTACTTC
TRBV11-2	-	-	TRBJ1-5	CASSHPGFYQPQHF	TGTGCCAGCAGCCACCCAGGGTTTTATCAGCCCCAGCATTTT
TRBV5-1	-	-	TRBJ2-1	CASSLARRTVNEQFF	TGCGCCAGCAGCTTAGCGCGGAGGACCGTCAATGAGCAGTTCTTC
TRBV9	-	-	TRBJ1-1	CASSPQNTEAFF	TGTGCCAGCAGCCCGCAGAACACTGAAGCTTTCTTT
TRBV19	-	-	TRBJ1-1	CASNTIDRNTEAFF	TGTGCCAGTAACACAATTGACAGGAACACTGAAGCTTTCTTT
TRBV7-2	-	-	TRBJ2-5	CASSLSQAQETQYF	TGTGCCAGCAGCTTAAGCCAGGCCCAAGAGACCCAGTACTTC
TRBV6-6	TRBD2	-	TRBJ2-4	CASNPREGAKNIQYF	TGTGCCAGCAACCCACGGGAGGGCGCCAAAAACATTCAGTACTTC
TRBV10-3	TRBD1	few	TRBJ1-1	CAISGDREAFF	TGTGCCATCAGTGGGGACAGGGAAGCTTTCTTT
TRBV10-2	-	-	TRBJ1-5	CASSEVGLSNQPQHF	TGCGCCAGCAGTGAGGTTGGGTTGAGCAATCAGCCCCAGCATTTT
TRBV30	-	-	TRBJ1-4	CAWSSRGRTNEKLFF	TGTGCCTGGAGTTCCAGGGGCCGGACTAATGAAAAACTGTTTTTT
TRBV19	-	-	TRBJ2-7	CASSPGYGEQYF	TGTGCCAGTAGTCCCGGGTATGGCGAGCAGTACTTC
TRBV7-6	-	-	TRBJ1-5	CASSLTNQPQHF	TGTGCCAGCAGCTTGACCAATCAGCCCCAGCATTTT
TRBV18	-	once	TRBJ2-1	CASSPASSYNEQFF	TGTGCCAGCTCACCTGCGAGCTCCTACAATGAGCAGTTCTTC
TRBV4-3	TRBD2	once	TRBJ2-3	CASSQGRSGSTDTQYF	TGCGCCAGCAGCCAAGGTAGGAGCGGGAGTACAGATACGCAGTATTTT
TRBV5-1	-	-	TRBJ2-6	CASSLARSSGANVLTF	TGCGCCAGCAGCTTGGCACGTAGCTCTGGGGCCAACGTCCTGACTTTC
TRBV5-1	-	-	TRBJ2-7	CASSLALGDEQYF	TGCGCCAGCAGCTTGGCTTTAGGCGACGAGCAGTACTTC
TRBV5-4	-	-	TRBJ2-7	CASSPGGASYEQYF	TGTGCCAGCAGCCCCGGAGGGGCGTCTTACGAGCAGTACTTC
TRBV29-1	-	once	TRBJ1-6	CSVEGLTGAHSPLHF	TGCAGCGTTGAAGGATTGACAGGAGCCCATTCACCCCTCCACTTT
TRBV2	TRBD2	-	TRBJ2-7	CASGRGSYEQYF	TGTGCCAGCGGGCGGGGGTCCTACGAGCAGTACTTC
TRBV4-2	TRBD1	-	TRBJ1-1	CASSPRWDRGPLDTEAFF	TGTGCCAGCAGCCCGAGGTGGGACAGGGGGCCTTTGGACACTGAAGCTTTCTTT
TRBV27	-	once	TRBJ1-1	CASSGAAYKGTEAFF	TGTGCCAGCAGCGGGGCAGCCTATAAAGGGACTGAAGCTTTCTTT
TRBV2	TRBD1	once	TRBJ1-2	CASSSDQRDRGSYGYTF	TGTGCCAGCAGCTCCGACCAAAGGGACAGGGGGTCCTATGGCTACACCTTC
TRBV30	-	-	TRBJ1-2	CAWREQGQGEGYTF	TGTGCCTGGAGGGAACAGGGCCAGGGAGAAGGCTACACCTTC
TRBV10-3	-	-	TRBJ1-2	CAIGTNGGPYGYTF	TGTGCCATCGGGACTAACGGGGGCCCCTATGGCTACACCTTC
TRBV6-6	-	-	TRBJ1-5	CASRTVLHSNQPQHF	TGTGCCAGCAGGACCGTTCTCCATAGCAATCAGCCCCAGCATTTT
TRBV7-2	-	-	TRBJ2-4	CASSLVAGSNIQYF	TGTGCCAGCAGCTTAGTGGCAGGATCGAACATTCAGTACTTC
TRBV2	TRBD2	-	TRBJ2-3	CASRGDPSGGDGPDTQYF	TGTGCCAGCAGGGGCGACCCGAGCGGGGGGGACGGGCCCGATACGCAGTATTTT
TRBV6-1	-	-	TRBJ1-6	CASSKTSDYNSPLHF	TGTGCCAGCAGTAAGACATCCGACTATAATTCACCCCTCCACTTT
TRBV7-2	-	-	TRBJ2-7	CASSLMVGSGTEQYF	TGTGCCAGCAGCTTAATGGTTGGTAGCGGTACCGAGCAGTACTTC
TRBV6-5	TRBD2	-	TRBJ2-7	CASSPTSGSYEQYF	TGTGCCAGCAGCCCGACTAGCGGATCGTACGAGCAGTACTTC
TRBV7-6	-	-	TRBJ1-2	CASSLAKGEGYTF	TGTGCCAGCAGCCTTGCCAAGGGAGAGGGCTACACCTTC
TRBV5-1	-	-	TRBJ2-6	CASSFLSGANVLTF	TGCGCCAGCAGCTTTCTCTCTGGGGCCAACGTCCTGACTTTC
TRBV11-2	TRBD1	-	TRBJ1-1	CASRFTGGSEAFF	TGTGCCAGCAGATTCACAGGGGGGTCTGAAGCTTTCTTT
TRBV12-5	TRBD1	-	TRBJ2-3	CASGFGTEQYF	TGTGCTAGTGGTTTTGGGACAGAGCAGTATTTT
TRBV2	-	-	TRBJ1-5	CASSNGFVSNQPQHF	TGTGCCAGCAGCAATGGGTTCGTTAGTAATCAGCCCCAGCATTTT
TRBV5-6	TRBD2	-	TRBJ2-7	CASSSGTSGRTYEQYF	TGTGCCAGCAGCTCCGGGACTAGCGGGCGAACCTACGAGCAGTACTTC
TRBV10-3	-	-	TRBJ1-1	CAINRGQVATEAFF	TGTGCCATCAACCGGGGCCAGGTCGCCACTGAAGCTTTCTTT